The entry below describes one TCR beta chain. What it binds is not known. The entry originates in a study of T cells expressing NK-cell markers. Study in general: It was sorted CD3+CD56-NKG2C+, CD3+CD56+NKG2C- and CD3+CD56+NKG2C+ T cells that provided the TCR beta repertoires.

This CDR3 is built from 20 residues. CDR1 and CDR2 (germline): LGHNA, YNFKEQ. cDNA encoding TCR beta was synthesized via 5'RACE template switching incorporating UMIs. TCRdb reprocessed the 5' RACE reads, keeping one entry per CDR3 protein, no DNA. This sample's clone table lists over 100,000 distinct CDR3 sequences. Study outcomes and limitations: The contribution of dominant NKG2C+ clonotypes to CD8+ T cells in six donors was about 1.0-7.0%. The same clonotypes also predominated in the CD3+CD56-NKG2C+ fraction of a handful of donors.

The chain is built from TRBV4-2 and TRBJ2-2; TCRdb lists TRBD2, though no DNA is available to test this call. The source material was blood T cells: a sorted CD56 or NKG2C T cell subset, CD4+ or CD8+ T cells, or bulk PBMC T cells (not recorded which). The source is a woman aged 18 to 75 in good health. CDR3 residues: CASSPHALAGGRLNTGELFF.